This T cell receptor beta chain was found in a study of cytomegalovirus exposure and HLA in healthy donors (dated by TCRdb to about 2017). About the full investigation: According to an earlier analysis of 587 of the donors, about 180 million T cells yielded approximately 120 million unique TCR beta sequences and 276 Gb of sequence data. Roughly 320 gigabases of sequencing data and approximately 92 million unique TCR sequences made up an early release that covered about 640 HLA-typed donors. Of the approximately 400 genotyped donors, 65% to 90% fell in the genetic ancestry cluster associated with self-reported Caucasian donors. The aim of the study was to test whether cataloging public T cell receptors could identify signatures of past pathogen exposure. The study used immunosequencing to profile the T cell repertoires of several hundred subjects and linked those repertoires to cytomegalovirus serostatus. Along with the roughly 670-subject first cohort, a separate validation cohort of 120 different subjects was used. The study combined high-throughput TCR immunosequencing, statistical association of individual TCRs with disease status, and machine learning to predict cytomegalovirus infection status. A later analysis re-examined previously published TCR beta repertoires from roughly 650 donors and added high-resolution HLA genotyping to investigate patterns of TCR occurrence. In the later analysis, no new phenotypic data were used to find candidate immune exposures; instead, reliance was placed on TCR beta sequences and their occurrence across donors. In an earlier analysis of 550 to 700 of the donors, high-throughput TCR beta sequencing was used to judge whether each TCR beta V gene segment behaved as functional or pseudogenic. Donor age, sex, ethnicity and CMV serostatus were compiled alongside the repertoire data. A later genetic analysis used genome-wide SNP genotypes for about three fifths of the 666 donors, treating that subset as a discovery cohort. Every repertoire in the discovery cohort had been generated on one and the same sequencing platform. Both class I and class II loci were covered by HLA typing, at four-digit resolution. Typing coverage varied by locus: about 620-630 donors for A, B, C, DRB1 and DQB1; around 560 for DQA1; some 610 for DPA1; around 450 for DPB1. About five DR-DQ haplotypes were treated as single units for association and clustering because of strong linkage in the cohort. On average, 235,054 unique TCR beta nucleotide sequences were sequenced per donor among 350 to 400 genotyped donors of the cohort, with roughly 18% of those sequences being non-productive.

To note about this clone: It lacks a known antigen. The input lacks base qualities; no much larger clone sits a single base away.

The cohort was made up of 500 to 800 healthy bone marrow donors. All cohort members were sampled while nominally healthy, although unrecorded immune exposures were likely present. The donor was CMV seronegative and belonged to the group of roughly 330 seronegative cohort members. A peripheral blood sample was collected from each donor, and TCR beta sequencing was performed on peripheral blood mononuclear cells. The Qiagen DNeasy Blood Extraction Kit was used to extract genomic DNA from the blood cell samples. The research as a whole found: In an earlier analysis of roughly 500 of the donors, most TCR beta V segments appeared in productive rearrangements about 87% or about 30% of the time, broadly matching IMGT annotations. The classifier was reported to diagnose cytomegalovirus status with high specificity and sensitivity in both the original cohort and the validation cohort. A later genetic analysis reported fewer N-insertions in productive TCRs among donors in an Asian-associated ancestry cluster than the roughly 620-donor mean. In vitro tests confirmed that a few of the cytomegalovirus-associated TCR beta chains recognize cytomegalovirus antigens. An association between a missense DCLRE1C variant and V-gene and J-gene trimming of TCR beta chains was found in a later genetic analysis and replicated in an independent cohort. Because counts were too low, approximately 18 rarely observed V segments, including chromosome 9 orphons, were excluded from the earlier analysis of roughly 580 of the donors. In a later analysis, about 16,000 TCR beta sequences were associated with specific HLA alleles at a false discovery rate of 0.05. According to a later analysis, TCR association rates differed among HLA loci, with DRB1 alleles showing the most associated TCRs and HLA-C alleles showing the fewest. A later analysis found that HLA-associated TCR beta chains were more clonally expanded and had lower generation probabilities than equally common non-associated chains. Several of the top co-occurrence clusters appeared to be linked to parvovirus B19, influenza, CMV and Epstein-Barr virus, according to a later analysis. Most TCR sequences were observed very rarely across donors, whereas some public TCRs were present in many individuals. This cohort had only TCR beta chains sequenced, and the lack of alpha or paired-chain data limited which features could be detected. A cluster of highly shared sequence variants was judged likely to be a technical artifact of the sequencing pipeline. Most CMV-associated TCR beta chains appeared to be HLA-restricted in a later analysis, and the HLA associations seemed to be driven largely by CMV exposure. In the study, some 160 TCR beta chains were listed as associated with cytomegalovirus. Because some donors lacked HLA typing at each locus, the association tests relied only on the typed subset. Roughly uniform sequencing depth across donors was assumed in presence/absence analyses, although this assumption may not hold. The only immune exposure information available for the cohort was CMV serostatus. A further reported finding was that TCR beta sequences accurately predicted the HLA-A and HLA-B alleles for most subjects in the first cohort. Correlated functional status among segregating V segments might be attributable to linkage disequilibrium, but an unknown experimental factor could not be ruled out. The authors suggested that the approach could potentially be generalized to other disease states and immunological phenotypes. Because the 87-base-pair reads could not distinguish some IMGT-functional V segments, including TRBV6-2 and TRBV6-3, those segments were excluded. When HLA alleles, especially DR and DQ, strongly co-occurred, attributing TCR associations to individual alleles was difficult.

Libraries were prepared through the immunoSEQ multiplex PCR assay. The multiplex PCR relied on a mix of 60 forward primers for TCR Vbeta segments and 13 reverse primers for TCR Jbeta segments. The CDR3 region of rearranged TCR beta genes was amplified from genomic DNA by a multiplex PCR assay. The amplified TCR beta libraries were sequenced on the Illumina HiSeq System as 87-base-pair reads. The authors' pipeline ran thus. In a later analysis, tens of millions of unique TCR beta chains were counted across the 500 to 700 repertoires, and roughly 11 million of these chains were shared by at least two donors. To remove PCR and sequencing errors, raw reads were error-corrected and collapsed into unique sequences using a nearest-neighbor algorithm that merged closely related sequences. To assign V, D and J gene segments, CDR3 sequences were aligned to IMGT reference sequences. For a sequence to be retained, at least a six-nucleotide match to both a V gene segment and a J gene segment was required. A rearrangement counted as productive if the CDR3 had no stop codons and remained in frame with V and J, and every other rearrangement counted as non-productive. Following IMGT convention, CDR3 was defined as the stretch from the second conserved V-encoded cysteine up to the conserved J-encoded phenylalanine. The earlier analysis of about 530 of the donors excluded any sequence lacking an unambiguous match to a single V gene segment. In an earlier analysis of a few hundred of the donors, V segments were called functional above 56.7% productive rearrangements and were called segregating when the between-donor standard deviation exceeded 5%. To diagnose cytomegalovirus status from the catalog of TCR beta chain sequences, a statistical classification framework was built. In a later analysis, TCR nucleotide sequences were compared against IMGT/GENE-DB human TR gene sequences so that V and J genes could be assigned. The TCRdist pipeline was used in a later analysis to assign CDR3 sequences and most-parsimonious VDJ recombination scenarios. In a later analysis, every TCR beta chain was defined by the combination of its CDR3 amino acid sequence and its V-gene family, and reads without a unique V-gene family were dropped. To address suspected cross-contamination and a sequencing artifact, a later analysis removed 592 highly shared, low-generation-probability nucleotide sequences. In a later analysis, a clonal expansion index for each public chain was calculated from normalized within-repertoire ranks of inferred template counts. In a later analysis, generation probabilities were computed using a VDJ recombination model fitted to out-of-frame rearrangements, and the results were checked against IGoR. Hypergeometric tests were used in a later analysis to score TCR-TCR, TCR-HLA and TCR-CMV co-occurrence, with a repertoire-size bias correction applied to the TCR pairs. A later analysis estimated false discovery rates by permuting HLA or CMV assignments 20 times. A later analysis grouped co-occurring TCRs with DBSCAN, adding TCRdist sequence similarity when clustering within HLA-allele-positive subsets. Repertoires with fewer than 30,000 or more than 120,000 public chains were left out of co-occurrence clustering, as were four to six repertoires with anomalous nucleotide sharing. Sourced from immuneACCESS, this table was stored by TCRdb with only in-frame sequences that have V and J called. A share of the clones is absent; for the studies checked, an unresolved V gene accounts for under half, and the remainder has no known explanation. V and J calls plus clone size are reproduced from that table; the DNA served to infer D and trimming. The table for this sample lists around 100,000 clones; roughly 70% of them were counted only once. Roughly 0.9% of the sample is taken by the ten largest.

CDR1 and CDR2 are read off the germline V gene as MGHDK and SYGVNS. The CDR3 spans 13 residues, from the cysteine through the phenylalanine. Left in the record is the CDR3 DNA by itself, 39 bases read in frame from the first base. V is pruned by 4 bases and J by 2 bases, leaving 2 bases of the junction without a gene match. This receptor chain uses TRBV25-1 and TRBJ2-7; TRBD1 matches 7 bases in the middle. The sample consisted of PBMCs. This receptor was identified in a woman aged 25 to 45 in good health and CMV-seronegative. The CDR3 region has the sequence CASSVDRAYEQYF. Read as DNA, the sequence is TGTGCCAGCAGTGTCGACAGGGCCTACGAGCAGTACTTC.